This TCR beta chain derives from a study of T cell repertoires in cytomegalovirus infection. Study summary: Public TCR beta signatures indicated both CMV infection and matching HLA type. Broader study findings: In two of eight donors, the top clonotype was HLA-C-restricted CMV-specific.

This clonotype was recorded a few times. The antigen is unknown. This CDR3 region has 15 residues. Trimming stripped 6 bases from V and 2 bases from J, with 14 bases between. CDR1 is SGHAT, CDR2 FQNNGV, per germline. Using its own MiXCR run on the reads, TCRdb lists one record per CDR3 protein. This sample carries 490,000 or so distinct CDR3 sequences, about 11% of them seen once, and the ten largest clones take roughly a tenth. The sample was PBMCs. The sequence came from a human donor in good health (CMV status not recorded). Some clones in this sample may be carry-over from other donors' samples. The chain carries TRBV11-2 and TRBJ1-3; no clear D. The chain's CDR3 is CASSRDGNTGNTIYF. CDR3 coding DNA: TGTGCCAGCAGTCGAGACGGCAACACTGGAAACACCATATATTTT.